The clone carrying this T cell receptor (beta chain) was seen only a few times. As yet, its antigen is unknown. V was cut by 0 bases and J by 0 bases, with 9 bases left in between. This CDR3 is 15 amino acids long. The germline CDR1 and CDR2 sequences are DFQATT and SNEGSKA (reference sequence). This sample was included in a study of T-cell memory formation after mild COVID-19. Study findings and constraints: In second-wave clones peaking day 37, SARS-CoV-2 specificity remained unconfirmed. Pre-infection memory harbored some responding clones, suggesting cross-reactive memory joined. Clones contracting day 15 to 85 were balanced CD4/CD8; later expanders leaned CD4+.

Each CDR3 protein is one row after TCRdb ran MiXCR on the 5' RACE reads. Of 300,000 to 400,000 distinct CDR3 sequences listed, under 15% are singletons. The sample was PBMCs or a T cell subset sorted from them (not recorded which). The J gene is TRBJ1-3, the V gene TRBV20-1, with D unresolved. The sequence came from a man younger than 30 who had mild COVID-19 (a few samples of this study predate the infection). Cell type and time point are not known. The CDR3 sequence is CSARDTRSSGNTIYF. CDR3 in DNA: TGCAGTGCTAGAGATACCAGGAGCTCTGGAAACACCATATATTTT.